This T cell receptor (beta chain) was recorded in a study of blood T cell repertoires in COVID-19. Study details: Sources were T cells, B-cell-depleted T cells, or PBMCs; the material itself was cDNA or gDNA.

V was cut by 1 base and J by 2 bases, with 14 bases left in between. The CDR3 sequence is 16 residues long. Germline V gives CDR1 MNHNS, CDR2 SASEGT. The data were produced by immunoSEQ multiplex PCR, yet TCRdb's version contains in-frame clones alone and is incomplete. The profile covers about 190,000 clones, with 88% appearing a single time and around 1.1% taken by the ten largest. The genes are TRBV6-1 and TRBJ1-2; a possible D gene is TRBD1 (6 bases). The sequence was obtained from a young man with acute or convalescent COVID-19. The sequencing input was peripheral blood. In nucleotides, the CDR3 is TGTGCCAGCAGTGAAGTTCCTTACAGGGTAAACTATGGCTACACCTTC. This translates into CASSEVPYRVNYGYTF.